This TCR beta chain was observed in a study of blood T cell repertoires in COVID-19. Study-wide background: Samples came from the United States, Italy and Spain, spanning acute and convalescent COVID-19. Sample material is recorded as cDNA or gDNA derived from T cells, B-cell-depleted T cells, or PBMCs.

Profiled with immunoSEQ multiplex PCR; TCRdb holds only in-frame clones, not every one. The data show roughly 120,000 clones, roughly nine tenths seen once. A Seattle source enrolled patients during active infection and followed them longitudinally. The CDR3 runs to 15 residues. The V and J ends lost 4 bases and 4 bases respectively, with 14 bases between them. CDR1 is LNHDA, CDR2 SQIVND, per germline (reference sequence). This receptor was obtained from a man aged 50-59 years with COVID-19, enrolled during active disease. The sequenced material came from peripheral blood. This chain connects TRBV19 to TRBJ2-1; D is possibly TRBD1 (6 bases). CDR3 residues: CASSTNRDKYNEQFF. The CDR3 coding sequence is TGTGCCAGTAGTACGAACCGGGACAAATACAATGAGCAGTTCTTC. Supplemented by reference TRBV19 and TRBJ2-1, the full variable domain reads DGGITQSPKYLFRKEGQNVTLSCEQNLNHDAMYWYRQDPGQGLRLIYYSQIVNDFQKGDIAEGYSVSREKKESFPLTVTSAQKNPTAFYLCASSTNRDKYNEQFFGPGTRLTVL.